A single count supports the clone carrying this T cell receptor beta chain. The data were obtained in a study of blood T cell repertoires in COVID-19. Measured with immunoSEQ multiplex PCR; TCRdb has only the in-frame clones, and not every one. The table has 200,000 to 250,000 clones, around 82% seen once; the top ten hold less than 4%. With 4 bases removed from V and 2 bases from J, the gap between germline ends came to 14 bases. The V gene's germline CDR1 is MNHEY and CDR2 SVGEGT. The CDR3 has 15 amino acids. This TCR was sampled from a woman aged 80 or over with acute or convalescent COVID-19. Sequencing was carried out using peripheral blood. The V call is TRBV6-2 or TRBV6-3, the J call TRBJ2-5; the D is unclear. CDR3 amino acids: CASSSRRTLQETQYF. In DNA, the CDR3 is TGTGCCAGCAGTTCCAGGCGTACCTTACAAGAGACCCAGTACTTC.